This record covers a single TCR beta chain. No antigen is known for it. This CDR3 has 12 residues. Germline CDR1 and CDR2: MNHEY and SVGAGI. V was trimmed by 5 bases and J by 5 bases, leaving 7 bases between them. Samples underwent the assay at deep level. Data came from immunoSEQ multiplex PCR; TCRdb stores just in-frame clones and leaves some out. This sample has approximately 720,000 clones; about 91% occur once, and the top ten carry about a quarter. Cells designated naive CD8 were CD45RO-negative and were positively selected for CCR7, with terminally differentiated effector memory CD45RA+ cells excluded. This specimen comes from a study of shared clonotypes between healthy human individuals. Study conclusions and caveats: Non-shared clonotypes had lower generation probabilities than clonotypes shared by all four sorted-subset donors. Memory subsets had estimated richness that was generally smaller than that of naive subsets.

The sample was naive CD8+ T cells sorted from blood. This rearrangement joins TRBV6-5 to TRBJ2-1, with D perhaps matching TRBD1 (5 bases). The receptor's source is a man under 40 in good health. The CDR3 loop reads CASSPRDNEQFF. The CDR3, as DNA: TGTGCCAGCAGTCCCAGGGACAATGAGCAGTTCTTC.